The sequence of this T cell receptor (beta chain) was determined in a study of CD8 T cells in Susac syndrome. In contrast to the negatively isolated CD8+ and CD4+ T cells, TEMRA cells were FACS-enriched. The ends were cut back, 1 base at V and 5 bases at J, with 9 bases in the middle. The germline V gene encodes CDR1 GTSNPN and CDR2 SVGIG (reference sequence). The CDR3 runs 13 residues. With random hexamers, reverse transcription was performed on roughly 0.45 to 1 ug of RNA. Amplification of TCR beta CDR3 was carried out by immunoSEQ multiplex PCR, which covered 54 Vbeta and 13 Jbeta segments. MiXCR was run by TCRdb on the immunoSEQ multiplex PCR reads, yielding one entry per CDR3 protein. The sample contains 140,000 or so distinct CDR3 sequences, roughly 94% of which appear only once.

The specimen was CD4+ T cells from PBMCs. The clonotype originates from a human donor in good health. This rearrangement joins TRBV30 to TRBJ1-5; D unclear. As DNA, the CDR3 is TGTGCCTGGAGTGATATGAGGGATCAGCCCCAGCATTTT. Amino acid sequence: CAWSDMRDQPQHF. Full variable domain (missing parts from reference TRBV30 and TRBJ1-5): SQTIHQWPATLVQPVGSPLSLECTVEGTSNPNLYWYRQAAGRGLQLLFYSVGIGQISSEVPQNLSASRPQDRQFILSSKKLLLSDSGFYLCAWSDMRDQPQHFGDGTRLSIL.